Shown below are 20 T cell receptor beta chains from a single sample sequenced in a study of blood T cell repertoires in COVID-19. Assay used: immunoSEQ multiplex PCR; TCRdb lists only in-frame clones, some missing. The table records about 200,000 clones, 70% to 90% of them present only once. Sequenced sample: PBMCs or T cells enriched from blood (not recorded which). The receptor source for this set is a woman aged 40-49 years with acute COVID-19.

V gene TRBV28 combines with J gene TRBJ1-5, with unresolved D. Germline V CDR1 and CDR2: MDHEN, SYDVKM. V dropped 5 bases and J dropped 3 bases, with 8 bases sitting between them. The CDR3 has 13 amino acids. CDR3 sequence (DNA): TGTGCCAGCAGTCTTGCGTACAATCAGCCCCAGCATTTT. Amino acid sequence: CASSLAYNQPQHF.

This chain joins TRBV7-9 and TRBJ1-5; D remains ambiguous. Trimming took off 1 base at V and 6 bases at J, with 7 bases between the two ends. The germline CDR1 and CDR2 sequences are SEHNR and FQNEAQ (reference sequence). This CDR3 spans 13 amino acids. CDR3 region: CASSLGEAQPQHF. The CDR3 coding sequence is TGTGCCAGCAGCTTAGGGGAGGCTCAGCCCCAGCATTTT. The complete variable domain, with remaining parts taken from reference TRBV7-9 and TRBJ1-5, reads DTGVSQNPRHKITKRGQNVTFRCDPISEHNRLYWYRQTLGQGPEFLTYFQNEAQLEKSRLLSDRFSAERPKGSFSTLEIQRTEQGDSAMYLCASSLGEAQPQHFGDGTRLSIL.

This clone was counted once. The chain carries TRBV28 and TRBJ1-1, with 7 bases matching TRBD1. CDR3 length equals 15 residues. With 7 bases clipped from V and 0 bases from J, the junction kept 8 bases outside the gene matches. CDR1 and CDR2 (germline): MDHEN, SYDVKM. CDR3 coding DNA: TGTGCCAGCATAGGGGGCTTTAGATTGAACACTGAAGCTTTCTTT. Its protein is CASIGGFRLNTEAFF. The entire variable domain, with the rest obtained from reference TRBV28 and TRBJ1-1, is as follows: DVKVTQSSRYLVKRTGEKVFLECVQDMDHENMFWYRQDPGLGLRLIYFSYDVKMKEKGDIPEGYSVSREKKERFSLILESASTNQTSMYLCASIGGFRLNTEAFFGQGTRLTVV.

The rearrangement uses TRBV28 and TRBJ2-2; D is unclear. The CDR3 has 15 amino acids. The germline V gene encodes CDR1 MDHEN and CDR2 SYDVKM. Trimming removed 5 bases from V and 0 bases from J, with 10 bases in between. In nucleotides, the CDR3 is TGTGCCAGCAGTCCCGTGAGCCCGAACACCGGGGAGCTGTTTTTT. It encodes CASSPVSPNTGELFF.

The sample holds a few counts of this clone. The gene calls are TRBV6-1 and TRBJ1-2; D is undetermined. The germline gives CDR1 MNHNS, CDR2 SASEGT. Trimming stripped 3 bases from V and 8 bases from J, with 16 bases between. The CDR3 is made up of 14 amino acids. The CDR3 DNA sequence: TGTGCCAGCAGTGAGATGGGAGGGCCGGGGGGCTACACCTTC. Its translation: CASSEMGGPGGYTF.

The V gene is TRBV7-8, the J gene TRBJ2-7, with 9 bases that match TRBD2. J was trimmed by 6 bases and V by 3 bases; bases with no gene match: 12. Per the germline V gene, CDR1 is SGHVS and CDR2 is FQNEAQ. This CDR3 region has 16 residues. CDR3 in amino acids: CASSLVLAGKGGEQYF. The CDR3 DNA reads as TGTGCCAGCAGCTTGGTGCTAGCGGGAAAAGGGGGCGAGCAGTACTTC.

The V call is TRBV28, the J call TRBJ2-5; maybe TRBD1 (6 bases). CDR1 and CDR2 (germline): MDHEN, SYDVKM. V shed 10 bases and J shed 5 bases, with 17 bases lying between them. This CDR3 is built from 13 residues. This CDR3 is CATQGPWAETQYF. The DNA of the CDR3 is TGTGCCACACAGGGCCCCTGGGCGGAGACCCAGTACTTC. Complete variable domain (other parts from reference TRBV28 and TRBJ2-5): DVKVTQSSRYLVKRTGEKVFLECVQDMDHENMFWYRQDPGLGLRLIYFSYDVKMKEKGDIPEGYSVSREKKERFSLILESASTNQTSMYLCATQGPWAETQYFGPGTRLLVL.

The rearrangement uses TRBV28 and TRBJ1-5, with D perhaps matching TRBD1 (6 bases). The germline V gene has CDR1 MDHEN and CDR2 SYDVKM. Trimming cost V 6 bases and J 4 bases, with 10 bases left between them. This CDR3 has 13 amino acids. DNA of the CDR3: TGTGCCAGCAGAATAACAGGGAATCAGCCCCAGCATTTT. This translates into CASRITGNQPQHF.

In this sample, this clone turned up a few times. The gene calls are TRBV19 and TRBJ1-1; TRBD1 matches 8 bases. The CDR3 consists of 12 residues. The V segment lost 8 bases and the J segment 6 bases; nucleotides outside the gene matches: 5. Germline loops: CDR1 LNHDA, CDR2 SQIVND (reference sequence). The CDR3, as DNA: TGTGCCAGTCGGACAGGGTTCGCTGAAGCTTTCTTT. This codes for CASRTGFAEAFF.

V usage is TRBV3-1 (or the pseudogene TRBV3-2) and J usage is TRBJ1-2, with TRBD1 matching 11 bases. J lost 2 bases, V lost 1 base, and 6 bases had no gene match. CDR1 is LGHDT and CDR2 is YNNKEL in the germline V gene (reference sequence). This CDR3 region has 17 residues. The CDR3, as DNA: TGTGCCAGCAGCCAAGTCCCGGGACAGGGGGTCAACTATGGCTACACCTTC. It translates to CASSQVPGQGVNYGYTF.

CDR3 sequence: CASSKDRGLYEQYF. In DNA, the CDR3 is TGTGCCAGCAGCAAGGACAGGGGGCTCTACGAGCAGTACTTC. The rearrangement uses TRBV19 and TRBJ2-7; 11 bases fit TRBD1. The V gene end was trimmed by 9 bases and the J gene end by 3 bases; junction bases not matched to a gene: 7. This CDR3 is built from 14 residues. The germline CDR1 and CDR2 sequences are LNHDA and SQIVND (reference sequence).

CDR3 in amino acids: CASSLRRGQGRETQYF. Written as DNA, the CDR3 is TGTGCCAGCAGCTTGAGGAGGGGACAGGGCCGAGAGACCCAGTACTTC. The rearrangement links TRBV14 to TRBJ2-5; TRBD1 aligns across 9 bases. The CDR3 extends over 16 amino acids. V was clipped by 5 bases and J by 4 bases; unmatched bases: 11. The germline CDR1 and CDR2 sequences are SGHDN and FVKESK.

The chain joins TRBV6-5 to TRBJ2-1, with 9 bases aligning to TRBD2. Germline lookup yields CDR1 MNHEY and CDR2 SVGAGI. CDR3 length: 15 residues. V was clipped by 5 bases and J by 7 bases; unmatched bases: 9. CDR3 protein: CASSHAGGFGNEQFF. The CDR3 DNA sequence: TGTGCCAGCAGTCACGCGGGAGGGTTTGGGAATGAGCAGTTCTTC.

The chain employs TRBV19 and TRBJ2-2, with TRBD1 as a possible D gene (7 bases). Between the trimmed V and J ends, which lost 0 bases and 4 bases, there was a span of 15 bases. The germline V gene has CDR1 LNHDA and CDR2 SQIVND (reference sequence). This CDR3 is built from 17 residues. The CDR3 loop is CASSIDIQGGSTGELFF. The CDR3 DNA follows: TGTGCCAGTAGTATAGATATCCAGGGGGGTAGCACCGGGGAGCTGTTTTTT.

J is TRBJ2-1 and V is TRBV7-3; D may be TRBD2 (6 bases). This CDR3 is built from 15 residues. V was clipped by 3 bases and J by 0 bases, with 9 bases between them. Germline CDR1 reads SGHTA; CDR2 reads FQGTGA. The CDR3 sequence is CASSLRESSYNEQFF. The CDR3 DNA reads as TGTGCCAGCAGCTTGCGGGAAAGCTCCTACAATGAGCAGTTCTTC.

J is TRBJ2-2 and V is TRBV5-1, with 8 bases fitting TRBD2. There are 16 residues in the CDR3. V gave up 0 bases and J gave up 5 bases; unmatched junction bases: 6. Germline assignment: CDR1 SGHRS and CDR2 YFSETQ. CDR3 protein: CASSLDAGGGTGELFF. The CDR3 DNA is TGCGCCAGCAGCTTGGATGCGGGAGGAGGAACCGGGGAGCTGTTTTTT.

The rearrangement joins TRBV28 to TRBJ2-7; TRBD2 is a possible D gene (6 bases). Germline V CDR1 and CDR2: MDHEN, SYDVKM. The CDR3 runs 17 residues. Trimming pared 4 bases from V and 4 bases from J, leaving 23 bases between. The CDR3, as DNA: TGTGCCAGCAGTTCCCCCTTAGCGGTCACGGGGAGGTACGAGCAGTACTTC. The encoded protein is CASSSPLAVTGRYEQYF.

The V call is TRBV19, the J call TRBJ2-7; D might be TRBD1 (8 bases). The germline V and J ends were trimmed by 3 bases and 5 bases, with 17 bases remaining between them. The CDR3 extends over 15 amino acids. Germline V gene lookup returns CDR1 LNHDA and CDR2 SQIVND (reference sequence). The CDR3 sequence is CASSITGGEPHEQYF. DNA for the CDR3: TGTGCCAGTAGTATCACAGGGGGGGAACCCCACGAGCAGTACTTC.

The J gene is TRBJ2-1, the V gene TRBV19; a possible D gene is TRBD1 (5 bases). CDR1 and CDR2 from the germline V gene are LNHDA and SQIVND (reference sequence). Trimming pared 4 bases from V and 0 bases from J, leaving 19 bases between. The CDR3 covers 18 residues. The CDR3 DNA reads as TGTGCCAGTAGTAAACAAAGGGGTAGCCTTGCCTCCTACAATGAGCAGTTCTTC. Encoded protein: CASSKQRGSLASYNEQFF.

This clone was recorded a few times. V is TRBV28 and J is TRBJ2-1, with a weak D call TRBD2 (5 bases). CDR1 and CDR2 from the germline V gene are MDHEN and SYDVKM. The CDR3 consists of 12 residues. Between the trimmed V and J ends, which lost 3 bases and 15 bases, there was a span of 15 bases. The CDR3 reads CASSFEGRVAFF. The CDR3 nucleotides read TGTGCCAGCAGTTTCGAAGGGCGGGTTGCGTTCTTC.